Detailed here is one T cell receptor (beta chain). What it binds is not known. Sorted populations all had greater than 95% purity. The data stem from a study of beta chain features in type 1 diabetes. The study, taken as a whole, reports: Patients with type 1 diabetes carried fewer insertions and had more deletions at their VDJ junctions. Shortening that was moderate but significant affected the TCRB CDR3s of Type 1 diabetes patients in all four CD4+ subsets.

Expressed TCRB transcripts were sequenced because the entire RNA isolate underwent reverse transcription. An average of around 3.9 million reads was obtained for naive, central memory and regulatory T cell samples. Clones were read by immunoSEQ multiplex PCR, and TCRdb kept only the in-frame ones, dropping some. The table lists 630,000 or so clones, around 15% of them singletons. The CDR3 is 15 amino acids. CDR1 and CDR2 from the germline V gene are MNHNY and SVGAGI (reference sequence). Trimming removed 0 bases at V and 7 bases at J, with 10 bases between. The source of this sequence is a man between 18 and 29 years old with type 1 diabetes. The sample taken for sequencing was naive CD4+ T cells from blood. V usage is TRBV6-6 and J usage is TRBJ1-6; tentatively, D is TRBD1 (6 bases). This CDR3 is CASSYSAGQNSPLHF. The CDR3 DNA reads as TGTGCCAGCAGTTACTCTGCAGGACAGAATTCACCCCTCCACTTT.